Below are 15 T cell receptor beta chains sequenced from a single sample in a study of cytomegalovirus exposure and HLA in healthy donors. Vbeta (60) and Jbeta (13) primers were used in the PCR. Only in-frame clones appear in the TCRdb table, and some are missing; sequencing was by immunoSEQ multiplex PCR. This table has 150,000 to 200,000 clones, roughly four fifths appearing once. Specimen: PBMCs. Receptors were obtained from a woman aged 18-35 years in good health and CMV-seropositive.

The chain has TRBV21-1 and TRBJ1-5; TRBD1, the D gene given by the table, was not confirmed from the DNA. TRBV21-1 is classified as a pseudogene. This CDR3 contains 20 residues. CDR3 nucleotides: TGTGCCAGCAGCACCGGACAGCTTTCCCGAGGGACAGGGAGAAATCAGCCCCAGCATTTT. As protein: CASSTGQLSRGTGRNQPQHF.

This clone was observed once. V is TRBV7-2 and J is TRBJ2-2; TRBD2 aligns across 16 bases. V shed 4 bases, J shed 4 bases, and the junction held 6 bases outside the gene matches. The germline V gene has CDR1 SGHTA and CDR2 FQGNSA. The CDR3 is 18 amino acids. CDR3 protein: CASSWGLAGGPLTGELFF. CDR3 DNA sequence: TGTGCCAGCAGCTGGGGACTAGCGGGGGGGCCGCTCACCGGGGAGCTGTTTTTT.

The chain combines TRBV7-3 with TRBJ2-3; 10 bases agree with TRBD2. The CDR3 is 18 residues long. Germline V gene lookup returns CDR1 SGHTA and CDR2 FQGTGA. With 0 bases clipped from V and 0 bases from J, the junction kept 6 bases outside the gene matches. The CDR3, as DNA: TGTGCCAGCAGCTTAACGCCCTGGACTAGCGGCAGCACAGATACGCAGTATTTT. It encodes CASSLTPWTSGSTDTQYF.

This clone was detected only a few times. The V and J genes are TRBV15 and TRBJ1-4, with a possible D match to TRBD1 (5 bases). Germline V gives CDR1 LNHNV, CDR2 YYDKDF (reference sequence). The V gene lost 0 bases and the J gene lost 7 bases, with 12 bases spanning the gap. There are 15 residues in the CDR3. This CDR3 reads CATSRDRRATEKLFF. The CDR3 DNA reads as TGTGCCACCAGCAGAGATCGCAGGGCCACTGAAAAACTGTTTTTT.

The V gene is TRBV7-9, the J gene TRBJ2-3, with 8 bases fitting TRBD2. Germline V gives CDR1 SEHNR, CDR2 FQNEAQ (reference sequence). The CDR3 extends over 16 amino acids. J lost 0 bases, V lost 5 bases, and 7 bases had no gene match. Here the CDR3 reads CASSPTGGSSTDTQYF. CDR3 bases: TGTGCCAGCAGCCCGACGGGGGGGTCTAGCACAGATACGCAGTATTTT.

This clone was seen only a few times. V usage is TRBV27 and J usage is TRBJ1-1; D is unresolved. V shed 7 bases and J shed 3 bases, with 15 bases lying between them. The germline gives CDR1 MNHEY, CDR2 SMNVEV (reference sequence). CDR3 length: 14 residues. The CDR3 loop reads CASTPLGGHTEAFF. The CDR3 DNA reads as TGTGCCAGCACCCCGCTCGGAGGCCACACTGAAGCTTTCTTT.

V is TRBV4-2 and J is TRBJ1-6; TRBD1 might be the D (5 bases). Germline lookup yields CDR1 LGHNA and CDR2 YNFKEQ. This CDR3 is 19 amino acids long. The V end was cut by 0 bases, the J end by 9 bases, with 24 bases between. The CDR3 is CASSQEIGRGVARASPLHF. The CDR3 DNA reads TGTGCCAGCAGCCAAGAAATCGGGCGGGGCGTCGCAAGAGCTTCACCCCTCCACTTT.

The V and J genes are TRBV6-1 and TRBJ1-4; tentative D call: TRBD1 (5 bases). Germline assignment: CDR1 MNHNS and CDR2 SASEGT. There are 16 residues in the CDR3. With 1 base removed from V and 4 bases from J, the gap between germline ends came to 13 bases. CDR3 region: CASSEGQGEGNEKLFF. As DNA, the CDR3 is TGTGCCAGCAGTGAAGGGCAGGGTGAAGGTAATGAAAAACTGTTTTTT.

V and J are TRBV7-9 and TRBJ1-1; TRBD1 aligns across 9 bases. Unmatched junction bases numbered 6, after V lost 5 bases and J lost 5 bases. The germline V gene encodes CDR1 SEHNR and CDR2 FQNEAQ (reference sequence). The CDR3 is 14 amino acids. CDR3 sequence (DNA): TGTGCCAGCAGCGTGGACAGGGGTTTAACTGAAGCTTTCTTT. This codes for CASSVDRGLTEAFF. The variable domain in full, with the rest retrieved from reference TRBV7-9 and TRBJ1-1, is DTGVSQNPRHKITKRGQNVTFRCDPISEHNRLYWYRQTLGQGPEFLTYFQNEAQLEKSRLLSDRFSAERPKGSFSTLEIQRTEQGDSAMYLCASSVDRGLTEAFFGQGTRLTVV.

This clone appeared once. V gene TRBV5-6 combines with J gene TRBJ1-1; D is perhaps TRBD1 (5 bases). Germline V gives CDR1 SGHDT, CDR2 YYEEEE. The CDR3 is made up of 18 amino acids. Between the trimmed V and J ends, which lost 2 bases and 2 bases, there was a span of 22 bases. As DNA, the CDR3 is TGTGCCAGCAGCTTCCACCTTACAGGAACGCGGGGAAACACTGAAGCTTTCTTT. It specifies CASSFHLTGTRGNTEAFF.

This clone showed up just a few times. The V and J genes are TRBV11-2 and TRBJ1-1, with D tentatively TRBD1 (5 bases). Germline CDR1 and CDR2: SGHAT and FQNNGV. Trimming took off 5 bases at V and 0 bases at J, with 13 bases between the two ends. The CDR3 is 15 amino acids. CDR3 nucleotides: TGTGCCAGCAGCCCTGGGGGACTGATGAACACTGAAGCTTTCTTT. It specifies CASSPGGLMNTEAFF.

The CDR3 DNA reads TGTGCCAGCAGCTTAGATACGGGACTAGCGGGGGGCCCCACAGATACGCAGTATTTT. It encodes CASSLDTGLAGGPTDTQYF. This rearrangement joins TRBV11-2 to TRBJ2-3; 15 bases line up with TRBD2. Unmatched junction bases numbered 6, after V lost 0 bases and J lost 2 bases. The V gene's germline CDR1 is SGHAT and CDR2 FQNNGV. CDR3 length equals 19 residues.

The rearrangement uses TRBV4-1 and TRBJ2-1; maybe TRBD2 (6 bases). Germline V gene lookup returns CDR1 MGHRA and CDR2 YSYEKL. V was shortened by 4 bases and J by 10 bases, with 8 bases between the two germline ends. The length of the CDR3 is 11 residues. CDR3 amino acids: CASSLREEQFF. The CDR3 DNA sequence: TGCGCCAGCAGCCTCCGGGAGGAGCAGTTCTTC.

This clone is a singleton in its sample. CDR3 nucleotides: TGTGCCAGCAGCAACCACAGGGGAATCTCCTCACCCCTCCACTTT. Translated, it gives CASSNHRGISSPLHF. The chain is built from TRBV5-8 and TRBJ1-6; 7 bases agree with TRBD1. CDR3 size: 15 residues. CDR1 and CDR2 from the germline V gene are SGHTS and YDEGEE. The junction had 11 bases not matched to a gene; V was cut back by 4 bases and J by 10 bases. The full variable domain, completed using reference TRBV5-8 and TRBJ1-6, is EAGVTQSPTHLIKTRGQQATLRCSPISGHTSVYWYQQALGLGLQFLLWYDEGEERNRGNFPPRFSGRQFPNYSSELNVNALELEDSALYLCASSNHRGISSPLHFGNGTRLTVT.

The rearrangement uses TRBV5-4 and TRBJ1-1; D unresolved. The CDR3 length is 14 residues. The V and J ends lost 4 bases and 2 bases respectively, with 12 bases between them. Germline CDR1 SGHNT, CDR2 YYREEE (reference sequence). CDR3: CASSPSTGNTEAFF. Here the CDR3 DNA reads TGTGCCAGCAGCCCCTCCACGGGAAACACTGAAGCTTTCTTT.